These 15 T cell receptor beta chains came from one sample sequenced in a study of shared clonotypes between healthy human individuals. The table came from immunoSEQ multiplex PCR; TCRdb's copy has only in-frame clones and leaves some out. The table lists roughly 2,300,000 clones, roughly 90% of them singletons. Sequenced: naive CD4+ T cells from PBMCs. The sample's subset: CD45RA+ positively selected. These receptors were obtained from a man aged 18 to 30 in good health. Some clones in this sample may be carry-over from other donors' samples.

The chain combines TRBV5-1 with TRBJ2-2; D remains unclear. The V gene's germline CDR1 is SGHRS and CDR2 YFSETQ. The V end lost 2 bases, the J end lost 3 bases, and 5 bases lay between the germline ends. This CDR3 is 13 amino acids long. The DNA of the CDR3 is TGCGCCAGCAGCTTACCTGACACCGGGGAGCTGTTTTTT. Translated: CASSLPDTGELFF. The whole variable domain, filled in from reference TRBV5-1 and TRBJ2-2, reads KAGVTQTPRYLIKTRGQQVTLSCSPISGHRSVSWYQQTPGQGLQFLFEYFSETQRNKGNFPGRFSGRQFSNSRSEMNVSTLELGDSALYLCASSLPDTGELFFGEGSRLTVL.

The chain is built from TRBV4-1 and TRBJ2-7; TRBD2 matches 10 bases. After removal of 5 bases from V and 7 bases from J, the junction contained 8 bases not matched to a gene. The CDR3 totals 14 residues. Per germline, CDR1 MGHRA and CDR2 YSYEKL. CDR3 sequence (DNA): TGCGCCAGCAGCTTTCTAGCGGGAGTGTGGGAGCAGTACTTC. Protein: CASSFLAGVWEQYF.

The chain joins TRBV19 to TRBJ1-3, with TRBD1 as a possible D gene (5 bases). Germline assignment: CDR1 LNHDA and CDR2 SQIVND (reference sequence). The CDR3 covers 15 residues. Deletions cut 4 bases from V and 2 bases from J, with 12 bases between. CDR3 amino acids: CASSRVARAGNTIYF. The CDR3 DNA reads TGTGCCAGTAGTAGGGTCGCCAGGGCTGGAAACACCATATATTTT. The full variable domain, with the rest looked up from reference TRBV19 and TRBJ1-3, is DGGITQSPKYLFRKEGQNVTLSCEQNLNHDAMYWYRQDPGQGLRLIYYSQIVNDFQKGDIAEGYSVSREKKESFPLTVTSAQKNPTAFYLCASSRVARAGNTIYFGEGSWLTVV.

The chain joins TRBV27 to TRBJ2-7; weak D call: TRBD2 (6 bases). Trimming pared 3 bases from V and 8 bases from J, leaving 17 bases between. CDR3 length: 14 residues. Germline-derived CDR1 and CDR2 are MNHEY and SMNVEV (reference sequence). The CDR3 DNA reads as TGTGCCAGCAGTTTGACTAGGGCGGCGGGAAAGCAGTACTTC. This encodes CASSLTRAAGKQYF.

This sequence joins TRBV5-1 and TRBJ2-5; 8 bases line up with TRBD1. The CDR3 is 15 residues long. Germline V lookup: CDR1 SGHRS, CDR2 YFSETQ. The V and J ends lost 3 bases and 1 base, in that order; junction bases with no gene match: 5. CDR3: CASSSRQGPQETQYF. In DNA form, the CDR3 reads TGCGCCAGCAGCTCAAGACAGGGGCCCCAAGAGACCCAGTACTTC.

The chain is built from TRBV28 and TRBJ1-2; D not certain. The CDR3 extends over 15 amino acids. Between the trimmed V and J ends, which lost 6 bases and 4 bases, there was a span of 18 bases. The germline gives CDR1 MDHEN, CDR2 SYDVKM. The CDR3, as DNA: TGTGCCAGCAGAACCCTAGGACGGCAGCTCTATGGCTACACCTTC. Translation: CASRTLGRQLYGYTF.

The chain has TRBV29-1 and TRBJ2-5; 9 nucleotides agree with TRBD2. The J call could be wrong; TRBJ2-7 is a better fit for the DNA end. Germline assignment: CDR1 SQVTM and CDR2 ANQGSEA. CDR3 size: 13 residues. The CDR3: CSVAAGGLAEQYF. The CDR3 region has the DNA TGCAGCGTGGCAGCGGGAGGATTAGCCGAGCAGTACTTC.

The chain links TRBV5-1 to TRBJ2-3; D remains unclear. Germline CDR1 SGHRS, CDR2 YFSETQ. Trimming shortened V by 4 bases and J by 0 bases, and 9 bases separated the two germline ends. The CDR3 sequence is 14 residues long. The CDR3 region is CASSVQLSTDTQYF. The CDR3 nucleotides read TGCGCCAGCAGCGTACAACTTAGCACAGATACGCAGTATTTT.

The rearrangement uses TRBV29-1 and TRBJ2-6, with 10 bases fitting TRBD1. V was pared by 6 bases and J by 0 bases, with 5 bases of the junction left unmatched. This CDR3 spans 16 amino acids. Germline V lookup: CDR1 SQVTM, CDR2 ANQGSEA. CDR3 sequence (DNA): TGCAGCGTGGGACAGGGGCAGAGCTCTGGGGCCAACGTCCTGACTTTC. Protein sequence: CSVGQGQSSGANVLTF. Filled out from reference TRBV29-1 and TRBJ2-6, the complete variable domain reads SAVISQKPSRDICQRGTSLTIQCQVDSQVTMMFWYRQQPGQSLTLIATANQGSEATYESGFVIDKFPISRPNLTFSTLTVSNMSPEDSSIYLCSVGQGQSSGANVLTFGAGSRLTVL.

This rearrangement joins TRBV2 to TRBJ2-1, with 9 bases fitting TRBD2. Germline CDR1 SNHLY, CDR2 FYNNEI. V lost 2 bases and J lost 14; bases outside the gene matches: 7. This CDR3 contains 13 residues. CDR3 sequence (DNA): TGTGCCAGCAGTGAACGCCTAGCGGGATTAAAGTTCTTC. This sequence encodes CASSERLAGLKFF. Full variable domain (missing parts from reference TRBV2 and TRBJ2-1): EPEVTQTPSHQVTQMGQEVILRCVPISNHLYFYWYRQILGQKVEFLVSFYNNEISEKSEIFDDQFSVERPDGSNFTLKIRSTKLEDSAMYFCASSERLAGLKFFGPGTRLTVL.

This rearrangement joins TRBV15 to TRBJ1-4, with D maybe TRBD1 (6 bases). Trimming cost V 1 base and J 7 bases, with 13 bases left between them. CDR1 and CDR2 (germline): LNHNV, YYDKDF (reference sequence). The CDR3 is 15 amino acids. CDR3 residues: CATSRAGGAGEKLFF. The CDR3 DNA sequence: TGTGCCACCAGCAGAGCCGGGGGGGCGGGTGAAAAACTGTTTTTT.

This clone was seen once. The chain carries TRBV6-5 and TRBJ2-1; the match to TRBD1 covers 8 bases. With 7 bases clipped from V and 10 bases from J, the junction kept 9 bases outside the gene matches. The germline V gene has CDR1 MNHEY and CDR2 SVGAGI. CDR3 length: 13 amino acids. The CDR3 DNA follows: TGTGCCAGCACTCAGGGGGCGCTGTCGGAGCAGTTCTTC. Protein: CASTQGALSEQFF.

Notes on this clone: This CDR3 is also generated by other DNA sequences in the sample. This chain's CDR3 is CASSPQGAGETQYF. As DNA, the CDR3 is TGTGCCAGCTCACCACAGGGGGCTGGAGAGACCCAGTACTTC. The rearrangement joins TRBV18 to TRBJ2-5; 7 bases match TRBD1. The germline V gene has CDR1 KGHSH and CDR2 LQKENI. The CDR3 covers 14 residues. The trim removed 1 base at V and 4 bases at J, leaving 3 bases unmatched.

This rearrangement joins TRBV27 to TRBJ1-1; TRBD1 aligns across 9 bases. V shed 2 bases, J shed 11 bases, and the junction held 6 bases outside the gene matches. CDR1 and CDR2 (germline): MNHEY, SMNVEV (reference sequence). This CDR3 spans 13 amino acids. CDR3 DNA: TGTGCCAGCAGTTTAAGGACAGGGGAGACGGCTTTCTTT. Its translation: CASSLRTGETAFF.

V is TRBV30 and J is TRBJ1-1, with D perhaps TRBD1 (6 bases). Germline CDR1 reads GTSNPN; CDR2 reads SVGIG (reference sequence). The V end was cut by 2 bases, the J end by 0 bases, with 10 bases between. The CDR3 extends over 14 amino acids. CDR3 bases: TGTGCCTGGAGTACCGGGACACTGAACACTGAAGCTTTCTTT. Protein: CAWSTGTLNTEAFF.